This T cell receptor (beta chain) was found in a study of control samples from healthy donors and cancer patients. The CDR3 runs 14 residues. V lost 7 bases to trimming and J lost 5 bases; unmatched junction nucleotides: 7. The germline CDR1 and CDR2 sequences are MNHEY and SMNVEV (reference sequence). TCRdb's copy holds only in-frame clones and misses some; the assay was immunoSEQ multiplex PCR. Here the sample spans some 74,000 clones, roughly 90% being singletons. This clone has just one count. The chain has TRBV27 and TRBJ2-3, with 9 bases aligning to TRBD2. The sample consisted of blood. The TCR originated in a woman between 45 and 65 years old in good health. The CDR3 sequence: CASKAAGGRDTQYF. CDR3 DNA sequence: TGTGCCAGCAAGGCGGCGGGGGGGCGAGATACGCAGTATTTT.